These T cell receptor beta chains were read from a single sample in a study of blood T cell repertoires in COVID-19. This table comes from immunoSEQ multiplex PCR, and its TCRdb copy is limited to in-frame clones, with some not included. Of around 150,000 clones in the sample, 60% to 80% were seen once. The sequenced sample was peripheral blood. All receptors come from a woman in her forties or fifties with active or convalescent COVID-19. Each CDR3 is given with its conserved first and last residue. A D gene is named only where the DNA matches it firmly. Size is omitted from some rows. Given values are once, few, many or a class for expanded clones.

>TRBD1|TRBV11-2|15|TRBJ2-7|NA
CASSYRGTGDYEQYF
TGTGCCAGCAGCTATCGCGGGACAGGGGACTACGAGCAGTACTTC
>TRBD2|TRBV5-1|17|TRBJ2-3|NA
CASSLAPSGSNTDTQYF
TGCGCCAGCAGCTTGGCCCCTAGCGGGAGCAACACAGATACGCAGTATTTT
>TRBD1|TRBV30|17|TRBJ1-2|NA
CAWSRGTGVVPHYGYTF
TGTGCCTGGAGCCGGGGGACAGGGGTTGTCCCGCACTATGGCTACACCTTC
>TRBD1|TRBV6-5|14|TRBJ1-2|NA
CASSRQGTSGADTF
TGTGCCAGCAGCCGACAGGGGACGAGCGGGGCCGACACCTTC
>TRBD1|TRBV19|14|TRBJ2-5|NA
CASSMTGLAETQYF
TGTGCCAGTAGTATGACAGGGTTGGCAGAGACCCAGTACTTC
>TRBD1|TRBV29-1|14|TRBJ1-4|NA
CSVAGTANNEKLFF
TGCAGCGTTGCCGGGACAGCCAATAATGAAAAACTGTTTTTT
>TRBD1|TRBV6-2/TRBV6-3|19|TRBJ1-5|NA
CASSYSQGQEPDSNQPQHF
TGTGCCAGCAGTTACTCGCAGGGACAGGAACCGGATAGCAATCAGCCCCAGCATTTT
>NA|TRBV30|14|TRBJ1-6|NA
CAWSGESSFSPLHF
TGTGCCTGGAGTGGGGAGTCGTCGTTCTCACCCCTCCACTTT
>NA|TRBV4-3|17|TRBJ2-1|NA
CASSQGDGRNTPGEQFF
TGCGCCAGCAGCCAAGGGGACGGGAGAAATACCCCAGGTGAGCAGTTCTTC
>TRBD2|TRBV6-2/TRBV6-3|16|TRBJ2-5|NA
CASSYGLAGGRETQYF
TGTGCCAGCAGTTACGGACTAGCGGGAGGACGGGAGACCCAGTACTTC
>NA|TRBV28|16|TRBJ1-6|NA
CASSLPTSSYNSPLHF
TGTGCCAGCAGTTTACCTACGAGCTCCTATAATTCACCCCTCCACTTT
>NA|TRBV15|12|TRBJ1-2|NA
CATSRDPVGYTF
TGTGCCACCAGCAGAGATCCAGTCGGCTACACCTTC
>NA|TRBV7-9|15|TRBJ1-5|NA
CASSLGGRGNQPQHF
TGTGCCAGCAGCTTAGGTGGTCGGGGCAATCAGCCCCAGCATTTT
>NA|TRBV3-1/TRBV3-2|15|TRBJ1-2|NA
CASSQDPGGAYGYTF
TGTGCCAGCAGCCAAGACCCTGGGGGGGCTTATGGCTACACCTTC
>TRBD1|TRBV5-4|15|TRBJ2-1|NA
CASSLGTGGYNEQFF
TGTGCCAGCAGTTTAGGGACAGGGGGATACAATGAGCAGTTCTTC
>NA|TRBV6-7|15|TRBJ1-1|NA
CASRPRDKGNTEAFF
TGTGCCAGCAGACCCCGGGACAAAGGGAACACTGAAGCTTTCTTT
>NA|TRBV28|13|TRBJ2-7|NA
CASRIPGSYEQYF
TGTGCCAGCAGGATCCCGGGATCCTACGAGCAGTACTTC
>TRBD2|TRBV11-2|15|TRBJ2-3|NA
CASSSRLAGTDTQYF
TGTGCCAGCAGCTCGCGACTAGCGGGTACAGATACGCAGTATTTT
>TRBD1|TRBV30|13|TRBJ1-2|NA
CAWSHGTGDGYTF
TGTGCCTGGAGCCATGGGACAGGGGATGGCTACACCTTC
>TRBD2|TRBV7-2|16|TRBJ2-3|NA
CASSFTSGGAGDTQYF
TGTGCCAGCAGCTTTACTAGCGGGGGGGCGGGAGATACGCAGTATTTT
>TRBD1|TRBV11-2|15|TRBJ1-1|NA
CASSLGVQGGTEAFF
TGTGCCAGCAGCTTAGGAGTCCAGGGGGGCACTGAAGCTTTCTTT
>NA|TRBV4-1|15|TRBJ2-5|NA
CASSQGGGLQETQYF
TGCGCCAGCAGCCAAGGAGGGGGTCTCCAAGAGACCCAGTACTTC
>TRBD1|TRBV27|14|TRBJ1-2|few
CASSPEQGYYGYTF
TGTGCCAGCAGTCCCGAACAGGGGTACTATGGCTACACCTTC
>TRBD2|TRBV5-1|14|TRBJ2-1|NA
CASTSSGGYNEQFF
TGCGCCAGCACGTCTAGCGGGGGCTACAATGAGCAGTTCTTC
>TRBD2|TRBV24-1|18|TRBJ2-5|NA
CATSGTSGSVGVQETQYF
TGTGCCACCAGTGGGACTAGCGGGAGTGTCGGGGTGCAAGAGACCCAGTACTTC
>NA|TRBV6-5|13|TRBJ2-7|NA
CASRPSSLREQYF
TGTGCCAGCAGGCCCTCATCCCTGAGGGAGCAGTACTTC
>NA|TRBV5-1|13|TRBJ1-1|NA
CASTLSVNTEAFF
TGCGCCAGCACATTGAGCGTTAACACTGAAGCTTTCTTT
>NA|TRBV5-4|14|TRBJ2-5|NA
CASSSGTAQETQYF
TGTGCCAGCAGCTCCGGGACTGCCCAAGAGACCCAGTACTTC
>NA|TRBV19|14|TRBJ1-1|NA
CASSGRGLNTEAFF
TGTGCCAGTAGTGGGAGGGGCCTGAACACTGAAGCTTTCTTT
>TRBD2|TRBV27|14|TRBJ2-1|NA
CASSLFASGNEQFF
TGTGCCAGCAGTTTATTTGCTAGCGGCAATGAGCAGTTCTTC
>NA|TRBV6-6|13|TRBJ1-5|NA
CASSYYTNQPQHF
TGTGCCAGCAGTTACTACACCAATCAGCCCCAGCATTTT
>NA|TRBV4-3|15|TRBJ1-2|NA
CASSQEIDRAYGYTF
TGCGCCAGCAGCCAAGAGATAGACAGAGCTTATGGCTACACCTTC
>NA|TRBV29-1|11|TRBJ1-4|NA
CSARYNEKLFF
TGCAGCGCTCGGTATAATGAAAAACTGTTTTTT
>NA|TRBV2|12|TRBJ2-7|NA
CASSGGDYEQYF
TGTGCCAGCAGTGGGGGAGATTACGAGCAGTACTTC
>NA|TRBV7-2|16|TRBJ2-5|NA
CASSLGSGTSQETQYF
TGTGCCAGCAGCTTAGGGAGCGGAACATCCCAAGAGACCCAGTACTTC
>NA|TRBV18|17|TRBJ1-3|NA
CASSPTTGGRTGNTIYF
TGTGCCAGCTCACCTACGACGGGGGGGAGAACTGGAAACACCATATATTTT
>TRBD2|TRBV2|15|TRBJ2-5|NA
CASSRGRGGQETQYF
TGTGCCAGCAGTCGGGGGAGGGGCGGGCAAGAGACCCAGTACTTC
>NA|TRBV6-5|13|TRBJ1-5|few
CASLYDRSQPQHF
TGTGCCAGCTTATACGACAGGTCTCAGCCCCAGCATTTT
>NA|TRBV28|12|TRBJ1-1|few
CASSTRRTEAFF
TGTGCCAGCAGTACCCGGAGGACTGAAGCTTTCTTT
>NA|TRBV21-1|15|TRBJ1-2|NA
CASSKGNRVVYGYTF
TGTGCCAGCAGCAAAGGTAACAGGGTGGTCTATGGCTACACCTTC
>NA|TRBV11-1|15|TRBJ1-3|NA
CASSLGAGAGNTIYF
TGTGCCAGCAGCTTAGGGGCAGGGGCTGGAAACACCATATATTTT
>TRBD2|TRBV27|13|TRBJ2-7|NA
CASRVLAGAEQYF
TGTGCCAGCAGAGTACTAGCGGGAGCTGAGCAGTACTTC
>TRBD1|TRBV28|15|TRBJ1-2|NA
CASSPGRGRGYGYTF
TGTGCCAGCAGTCCCGGGAGGGGGCGGGGCTATGGCTACACCTTC
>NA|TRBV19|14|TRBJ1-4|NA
CASSTRDGYEKLFF
TGTGCCAGTAGTACGCGGGACGGGTATGAAAAACTGTTTTTT
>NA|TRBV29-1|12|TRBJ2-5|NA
CSVAYNQETQYF
TGCAGCGTTGCCTATAACCAAGAGACCCAGTACTTC
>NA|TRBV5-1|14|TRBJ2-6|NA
CASSSDTGANVLTF
TGCGCCAGCAGCTCTGACACTGGGGCCAACGTCCTGACTTTC
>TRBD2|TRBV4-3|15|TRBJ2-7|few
CASSQNYAGVVEQYF
TGCGCCAGCAGCCAAAACTATGCGGGAGTAGTCGAGCAGTACTTC
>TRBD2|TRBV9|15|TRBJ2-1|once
CASSVVLAGDNEQFF
TGTGCCAGCAGCGTAGTACTAGCGGGGGACAATGAGCAGTTCTTC
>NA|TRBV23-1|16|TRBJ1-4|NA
CASSQRNRATNEKLFF
TGCGCCAGCAGTCAGAGGAACAGGGCAACTAATGAAAAACTGTTTTTT
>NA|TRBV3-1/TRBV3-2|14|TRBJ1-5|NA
CASSQGSESQPQHF
TGTGCCAGCAGCCAAGGCTCGGAGTCTCAGCCCCAGCATTTT
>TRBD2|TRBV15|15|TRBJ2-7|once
CATSITGTSDYEQYF
TGTGCCACCAGCATAACCGGGACTAGCGACTACGAGCAGTACTTC
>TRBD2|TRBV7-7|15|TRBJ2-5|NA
CASSLGSGRGETQYF
TGTGCCAGCAGCTTGGGTAGCGGGAGGGGAGAGACCCAGTACTTC
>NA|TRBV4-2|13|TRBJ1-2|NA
CASSQEEGGSYTF
TGTGCCAGCAGCCAAGAAGAAGGCGGGAGCTACACCTTC